The clone carrying this T cell receptor beta chain was observed a few times. The antigen remains unidentified. This sample is drawn from a study of human T cells and chemical hapten exposure. About the study: Patch tests applied 0.01% DPC to the upper back and were scored after 6 days. Per-sample TCR yields varied mainly from small pooled library volume differences. Study-level points and caveats: DPC sensitization left the count of TCRs above 1 in 1000 unchanged.

Trimming pared 1 base from V and 0 bases from J, leaving 10 bases between. Germline V gene data show CDR1 as SNHLY and CDR2 as FYNNEI. The CDR3 is made up of 16 amino acids. Original data processing: Ranging from roughly 20,000 to 750,000, TCR counts per sample had a median value of around 94,000. TCRdb redid the calling of the RACE reads with MiXCR, one entry per CDR3 protein. The V and J calls come from TCRdb's annotation, not from the publication. The table has 250,000 or so distinct CDR3 sequences, approximately 7.5% seen once. This sample's time point: pre-sensitization, week 0. Treatment defined: therapeutic diphenylcyclopropenone sensitization with weekly scalp DPC.

Sequences were derived from whole blood, sampled in connection with sensitization to the hapten diphenylcyclopropenone (DPC). This chain joins TRBV2 and TRBJ2-1; D remains unclear. The origin of this receptor is a man aged 18 to 29 with alopecia areata. Some clones in this sample may be carry-over from other donors' samples. CDR3 region: CASSEGLPSSYNEQFF. CDR3 nucleotide sequence: TGTGCCAGCAGTGAAGGGCTACCAAGCTCCTACAATGAGCAGTTCTTC. The full variable domain, its missing parts supplied by reference TRBV2 and TRBJ2-1, is EPEVTQTPSHQVTQMGQEVILRCVPISNHLYFYWYRQILGQKVEFLVSFYNNEISEKSEIFDDQFSVERPDGSNFTLKIRSTKLEDSAMYFCASSEGLPSSYNEQFFGPGTRLTVL.